This T cell receptor (beta chain) was sequenced for a study of T-cell reconstitution after alpha-beta-depleted transplantation in children. General study findings and limits: About two months after transplant, alpha-beta T cells reportedly came from several hundred expanded graft clones. Among T cells one year after transplant, newly produced cells accounted for most counts and diversity. Some patients' high day-60 TCRbeta diversity was attributed to recipient cells surviving conditioning.

Unique molecular identifiers were incorporated when the TCRbeta library was constructed. From the PCR reads, TCRdb called clonotypes with MiXCR, one entry per CDR3 protein. The table lists hundreds of thousands of distinct CDR3 sequences, 6% to 10% of them singletons. This clonotype was counted a few times. Its antigen is undetermined. This CDR3 contains 12 residues. The V end lost 2 bases, the J end lost 14 bases, and 10 bases lay between the germline ends. The source is a female patient between 2 and 15 years old who had a stem cell transplant for Fanconi anemia, so the T cells may come from the graft donor. Source: peripheral blood, taken 360 days after TCRalphabeta/CD19-depleted stem cell transplant. The gene calls are TRBV12-3 or TRBV12-4 and TRBJ1-6; weak D call: TRBD1 (5 bases). The CDR3 region has the DNA TGTGCCAGCAGTTTATCCAGGGCCTCCCTCCACTTT. Its protein is CASSLSRASLHF.